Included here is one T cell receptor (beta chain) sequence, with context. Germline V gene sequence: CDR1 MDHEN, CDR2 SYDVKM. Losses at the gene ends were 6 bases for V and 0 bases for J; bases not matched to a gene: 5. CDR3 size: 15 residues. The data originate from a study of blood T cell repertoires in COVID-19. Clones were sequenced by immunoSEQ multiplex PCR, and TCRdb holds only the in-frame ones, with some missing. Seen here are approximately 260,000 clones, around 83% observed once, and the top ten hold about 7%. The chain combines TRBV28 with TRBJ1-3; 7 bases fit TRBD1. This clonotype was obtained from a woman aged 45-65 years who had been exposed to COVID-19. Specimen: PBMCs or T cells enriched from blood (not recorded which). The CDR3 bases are TGTGCCAGCAGCCGAGGGACAGTCTCTGGAAACACCATATATTTT. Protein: CASSRGTVSGNTIYF.